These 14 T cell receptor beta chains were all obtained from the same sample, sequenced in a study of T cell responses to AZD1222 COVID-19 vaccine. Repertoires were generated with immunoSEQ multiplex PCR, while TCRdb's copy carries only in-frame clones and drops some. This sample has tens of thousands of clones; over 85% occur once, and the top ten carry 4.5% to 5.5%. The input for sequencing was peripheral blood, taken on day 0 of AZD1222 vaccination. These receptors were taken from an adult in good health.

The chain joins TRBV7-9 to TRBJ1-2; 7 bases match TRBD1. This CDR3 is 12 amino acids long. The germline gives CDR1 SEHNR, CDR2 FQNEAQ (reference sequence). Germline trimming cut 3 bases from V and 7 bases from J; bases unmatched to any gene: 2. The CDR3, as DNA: TGTGCCAGCAGCTTGAACAGGGGTGGCTACACCTTC. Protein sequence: CASSLNRGGYTF. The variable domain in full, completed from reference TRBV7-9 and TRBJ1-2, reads DTGVSQNPRHKITKRGQNVTFRCDPISEHNRLYWYRQTLGQGPEFLTYFQNEAQLEKSRLLSDRFSAERPKGSFSTLEIQRTEQGDSAMYLCASSLNRGGYTFGSGTRLTVV.

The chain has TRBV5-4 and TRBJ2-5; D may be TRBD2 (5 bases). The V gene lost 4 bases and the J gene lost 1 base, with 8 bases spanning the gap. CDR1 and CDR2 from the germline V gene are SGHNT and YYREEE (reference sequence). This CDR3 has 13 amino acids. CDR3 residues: CASSRTGQETQYF. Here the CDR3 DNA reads TGTGCCAGCAGCAGGACTGGCCAAGAGACCCAGTACTTC.

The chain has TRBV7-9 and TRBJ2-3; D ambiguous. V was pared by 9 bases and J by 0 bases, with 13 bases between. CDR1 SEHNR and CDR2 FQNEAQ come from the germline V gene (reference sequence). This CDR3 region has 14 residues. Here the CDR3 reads CASRRPISTDTQYF. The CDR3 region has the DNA TGTGCCAGTCGGAGACCGATTAGCACAGATACGCAGTATTTT.

The CDR3 reads CASSLDSYGYTF. CDR3 bases: TGTGCCAGCAGTCTCGACAGCTATGGCTACACCTTC. The genes are TRBV2 and TRBJ1-2; possible D gene TRBD1, 5 bases. The CDR3 contains 12 residues. Germline assignment: CDR1 SNHLY and CDR2 FYNNEI. Trimming shortened V by 5 bases and J by 4 bases, and 8 bases separated the two germline ends.

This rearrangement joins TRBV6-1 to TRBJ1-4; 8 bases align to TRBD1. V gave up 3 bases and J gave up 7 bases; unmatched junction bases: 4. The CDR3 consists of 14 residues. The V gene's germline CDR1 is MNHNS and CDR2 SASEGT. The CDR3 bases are TGTGCCAGCAGTGACGACAGGGGTCGTGAAAAACTGTTTTTT. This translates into CASSDDRGREKLFF.

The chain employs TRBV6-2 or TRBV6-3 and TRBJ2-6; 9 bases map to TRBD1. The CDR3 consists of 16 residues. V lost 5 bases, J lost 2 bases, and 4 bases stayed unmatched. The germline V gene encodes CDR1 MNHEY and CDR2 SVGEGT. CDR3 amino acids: CASSKNRGPGANVLTF. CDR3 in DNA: TGTGCCAGCAGTAAAAACAGGGGGCCTGGGGCCAACGTCCTGACTTTC.

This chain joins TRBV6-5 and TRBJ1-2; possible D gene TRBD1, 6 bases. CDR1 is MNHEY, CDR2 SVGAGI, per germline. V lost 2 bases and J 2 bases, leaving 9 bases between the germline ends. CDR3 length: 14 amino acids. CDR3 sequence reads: CASSYGGGNYGYTF. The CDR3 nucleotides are TGTGCCAGCAGTTACGGAGGGGGAAACTATGGCTACACCTTC.

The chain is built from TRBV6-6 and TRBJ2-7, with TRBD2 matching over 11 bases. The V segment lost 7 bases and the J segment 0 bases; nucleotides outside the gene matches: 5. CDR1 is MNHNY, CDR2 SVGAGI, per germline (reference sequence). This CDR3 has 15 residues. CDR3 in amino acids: CASKETSGDSYEQYF. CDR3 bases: TGTGCCAGCAAAGAGACTAGCGGGGACTCCTACGAGCAGTACTTC.

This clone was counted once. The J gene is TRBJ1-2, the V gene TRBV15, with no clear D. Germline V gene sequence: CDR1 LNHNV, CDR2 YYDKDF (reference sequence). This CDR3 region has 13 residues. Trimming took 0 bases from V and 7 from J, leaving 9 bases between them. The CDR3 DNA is TGTGCCACCAGCAGAGATCGGTTCGTTGGCTACACCTTC. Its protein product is CATSRDRFVGYTF.

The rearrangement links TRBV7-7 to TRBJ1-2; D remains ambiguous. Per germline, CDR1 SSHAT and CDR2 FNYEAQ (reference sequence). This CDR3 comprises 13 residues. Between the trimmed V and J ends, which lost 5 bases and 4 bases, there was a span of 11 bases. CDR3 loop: CASSGPGGYGYTF. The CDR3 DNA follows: TGTGCCAGCAGCGGACCGGGTGGCTATGGCTACACCTTC.

The chain's CDR3 is CASSQGTGTPSQETQYF. CDR3 nucleotides: TGTGCCAGCAGCCAAGGAACCGGGACACCCTCTCAAGAGACCCAGTACTTC. This chain connects TRBV3-1 (or the pseudogene TRBV3-2) to TRBJ2-5; weak D call: TRBD1 (6 bases). The V end lost 1 base, the J end lost 2 bases, and 17 bases lay between the germline ends. CDR1 is LGHDT, CDR2 YNNKEL, per germline (reference sequence). CDR3 length: 17 amino acids.

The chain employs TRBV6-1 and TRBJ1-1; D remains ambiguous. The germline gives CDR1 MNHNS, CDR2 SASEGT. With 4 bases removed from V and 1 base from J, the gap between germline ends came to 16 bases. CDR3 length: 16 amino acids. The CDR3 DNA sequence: TGTGCCAGCAGTGCCCAACGGGAAGTCAAGAACACTGAAGCTTTCTTT. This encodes CASSAQREVKNTEAFF.

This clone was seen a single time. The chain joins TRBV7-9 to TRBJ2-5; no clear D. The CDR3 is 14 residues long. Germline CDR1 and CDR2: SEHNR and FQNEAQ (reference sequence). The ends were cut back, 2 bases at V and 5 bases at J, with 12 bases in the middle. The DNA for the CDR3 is TGTGCCAGCAGCTTAATGGTAGCACGGGAGACCCAGTACTTC. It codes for CASSLMVARETQYF.

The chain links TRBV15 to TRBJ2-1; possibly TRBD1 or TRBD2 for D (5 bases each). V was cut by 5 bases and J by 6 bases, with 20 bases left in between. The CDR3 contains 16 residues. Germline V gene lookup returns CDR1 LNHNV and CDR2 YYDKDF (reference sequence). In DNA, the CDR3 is TGTGCCACCAGCTCACCCTGGACTCCTGGGGGCAATGAGCAGTTCTTC. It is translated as CATSSPWTPGGNEQFF.